This T cell receptor (beta chain) is drawn from a study of blood T cell repertoires in COVID-19. Whole-study context: The origin of the acute and convalescent COVID-19 samples was the United States, Italy and Spain. Sources were T cells, B-cell-depleted T cells, or PBMCs; the material itself was cDNA or gDNA.

How the authors handled the data: For nucleated cells, counts were estimated from reference gene primer amplification. Assay: immunoSEQ multiplex PCR; the TCRdb copy retains only in-frame clones and omits some. V and J calls and clone size come straight from that table; D and trimming were deduced from the DNA. This table has some 250,000 clones, 70% to 90% appearing once. J lost 8 bases, V lost 5 bases, and 14 bases had no gene match. The germline V gene has CDR1 SGHVS and CDR2 FNYEAQ. The length of the CDR3 is 17 residues. This clonotype was obtained from a woman aged 40 to 50 who had recovered from COVID-19. The sequenced material came from peripheral blood. The chain couples TRBV7-6 to TRBJ1-6, with TRBD1 matching 8 bases. In nucleotides, the CDR3 is TGTGCCAGCAGCCCAATCCCCAGGGGGCCTGGGGATTCACCCCTCCACTTT. Its protein is CASSPIPRGPGDSPLHF.